This TCR beta chain was recovered during a study of blood T cells in healthy people across ages. Whole-study results and caveats: It was not known whether donors were CMV positive (a possible confounder of expanded clonotype changes).

CDR1 SGHTA and CDR2 FQGNSA come from the germline V gene. V lost 5 bases, J lost 5 bases, and 16 bases lay in between. The CDR3 contains 14 residues. Comments on this clonotype: Its antigen remains unidentified.

For the second PCR, which ran for about 6 to 11 cycles, a sample-barcoded 5' primer and a J-beta primer mix were used. MiXCR, run by TCRdb on the 5' RACE reads, gives a single entry per CDR3 protein. The profile shows about 1.4 million distinct CDR3 sequences, 45% to 70% of them singletons. This chain connects TRBV7-2 to TRBJ2-7, with a possible D match to TRBD1 (6 bases). Sequencing input: blood. The source of this sequence is a young man in good health. The CDR3 loop reads CASSHAEQGHEQYF. The CDR3 bases are TGTGCCAGCAGCCATGCAGAACAGGGACACGAGCAGTACTTC.